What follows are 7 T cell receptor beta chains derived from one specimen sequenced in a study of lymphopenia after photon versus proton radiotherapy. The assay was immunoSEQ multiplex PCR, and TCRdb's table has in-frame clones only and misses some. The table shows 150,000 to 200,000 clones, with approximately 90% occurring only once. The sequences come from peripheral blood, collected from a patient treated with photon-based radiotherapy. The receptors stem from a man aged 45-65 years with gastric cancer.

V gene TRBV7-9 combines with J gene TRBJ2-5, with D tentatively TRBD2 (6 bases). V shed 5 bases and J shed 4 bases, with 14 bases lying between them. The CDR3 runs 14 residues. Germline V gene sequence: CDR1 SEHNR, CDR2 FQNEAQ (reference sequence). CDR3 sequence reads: CASSPPKGLETQYF. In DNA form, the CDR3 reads TGTGCCAGCAGCCCTCCCAAGGGACTAGAGACCCAGTACTTC.

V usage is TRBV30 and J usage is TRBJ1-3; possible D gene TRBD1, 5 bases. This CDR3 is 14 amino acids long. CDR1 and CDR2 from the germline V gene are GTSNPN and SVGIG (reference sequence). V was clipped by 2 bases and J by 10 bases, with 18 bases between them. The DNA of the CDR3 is TGTGCCTGGAGTCCGCAGGGATCTGGACTTACCATATATTTT. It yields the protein CAWSPQGSGLTIYF.

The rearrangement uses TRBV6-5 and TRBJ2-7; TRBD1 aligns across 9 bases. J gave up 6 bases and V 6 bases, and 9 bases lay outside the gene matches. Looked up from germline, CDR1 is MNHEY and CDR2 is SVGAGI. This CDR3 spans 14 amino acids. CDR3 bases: TGTGCCAGCAGCCGTCCCGGGACAGGGACCGAGCAGTACTTC. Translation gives CASSRPGTGTEQYF.

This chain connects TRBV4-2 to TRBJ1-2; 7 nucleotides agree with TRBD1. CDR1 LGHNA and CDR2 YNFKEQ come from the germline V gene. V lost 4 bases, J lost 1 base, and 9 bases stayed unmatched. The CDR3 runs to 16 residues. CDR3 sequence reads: CASSPRQGPNNYGYTF. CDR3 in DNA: TGTGCCAGCAGCCCCCGACAGGGACCGAATAACTATGGCTACACCTTC.

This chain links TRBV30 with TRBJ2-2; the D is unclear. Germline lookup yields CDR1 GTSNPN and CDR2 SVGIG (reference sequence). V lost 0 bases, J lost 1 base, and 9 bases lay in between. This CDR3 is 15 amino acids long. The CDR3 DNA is TGTGCCTGGAGTGTACATTCAGGGAACACCGGGGAGCTGTTTTTT. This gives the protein CAWSVHSGNTGELFF.

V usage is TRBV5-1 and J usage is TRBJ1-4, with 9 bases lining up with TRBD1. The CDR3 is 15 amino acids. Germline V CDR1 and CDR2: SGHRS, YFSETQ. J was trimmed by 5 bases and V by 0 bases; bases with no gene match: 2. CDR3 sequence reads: CASSLVGTGNEKLFF. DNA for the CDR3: TGCGCCAGCAGCTTGGTCGGGACAGGGAATGAAAAACTGTTTTTT. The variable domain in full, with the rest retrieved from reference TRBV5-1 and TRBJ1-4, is KAGVTQTPRYLIKTRGQQVTLSCSPISGHRSVSWYQQTPGQGLQFLFEYFSETQRNKGNFPGRFSGRQFSNSRSEMNVSTLELGDSALYLCASSLVGTGNEKLFFGSGTQLSVL.

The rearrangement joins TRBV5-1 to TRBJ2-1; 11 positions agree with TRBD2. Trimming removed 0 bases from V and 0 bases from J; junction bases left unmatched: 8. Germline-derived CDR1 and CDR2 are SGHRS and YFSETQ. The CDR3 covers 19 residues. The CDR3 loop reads CASSLGLAGGFSSYNEQFF. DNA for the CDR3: TGCGCCAGCAGCTTGGGGCTAGCGGGAGGTTTTAGCTCCTACAATGAGCAGTTCTTC.